This T cell receptor (beta chain) originates from a study of T cell responses to AZD1222 COVID-19 vaccine. Findings and limits, study-wide: In the spike-specific TCR repertoire, nearly half reportedly target unmutated variant regions.

CDR3 size: 16 residues. Germline-derived CDR1 and CDR2 are SGHTS and YDEGEE. V lost 4 bases and J 5 bases, leaving 22 bases between the germline ends. About this clone itself: What it binds is unknown.

Generated by immunoSEQ multiplex PCR, the TCRdb table keeps only in-frame clones and is missing some. Among about 160,000 clones listed, around nine tenths were seen once. The sequencing used peripheral blood, collected 28 days after the second AZD1222 dose. This chain connects TRBV5-8 to TRBJ2-7; D might be TRBD1 (7 bases). This clonotype originated in an adult who received the AZD1222 COVID-19 vaccine. CDR3 amino acids: CASSRGTDRGLDEQYF. CDR3 coding DNA: TGTGCCAGCAGCCGCGGGACAGATCGAGGTCTCGACGAGCAGTACTTC.